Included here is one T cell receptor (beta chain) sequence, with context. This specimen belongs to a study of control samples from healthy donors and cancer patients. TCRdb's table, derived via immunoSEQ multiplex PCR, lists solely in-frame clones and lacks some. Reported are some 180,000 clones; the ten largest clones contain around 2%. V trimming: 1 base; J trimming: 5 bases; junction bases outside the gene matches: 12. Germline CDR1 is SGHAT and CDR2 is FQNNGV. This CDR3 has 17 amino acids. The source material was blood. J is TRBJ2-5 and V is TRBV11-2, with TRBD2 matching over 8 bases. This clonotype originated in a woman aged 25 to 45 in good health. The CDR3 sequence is CASSLGNFRGGIETQYF. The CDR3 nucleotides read TGTGCCAGCAGCTTAGGAAACTTTCGGGGGGGCATTGAGACCCAGTACTTC.